In this sample, the clone carrying this T cell receptor gamma chain is medium-sized. Its cognate antigen is unknown. TCRdb used CATT to re-call clones from the RT-PCR reads. The repertoire holds over 500 gamma-chain clones, about 3% seen once, with 20% in the top ten. The data are from a study of gammadelta T cells in human blood. Overall study findings and caveats: Microbial exposure reportedly appeared to drive polyclonal expansion of innate gamma-delta T cells right after birth.

The CDR3 totals 14 residues. The ends lost 6 bases at V and 2 bases at J; junction bases unmatched: 10. Germline CDR1 EGSTGY, CDR2 YDSYTSSV. Sequencing was performed on non-Vgamma9Vdelta2 gamma-delta T cells from adult blood. The source of this sequence is a human donor. The chain combines TRGV4 with TRGJ1 or TRGJ2. CDR3 coding DNA: TGTGCCACCTGGCGGGGTTTTTATTATTATAAGAAACTCTTT. Translating gives CATWRGFYYYKKLF.